The clone carrying this TCR beta chain was detected only once. Germline loops: CDR1 SGHVS, CDR2 FQNEAQ. The CDR3 is 14 amino acids. V lost 5 bases and J lost 8, with 18 bases in between. Profiling relied on immunoSEQ multiplex PCR, and the TCRdb table lists in-frame clones only, not all of them. The sample yields some 250,000 clones, approximately 81% seen once. This sample stems from a study of blood T cell repertoires in COVID-19. Study summary: Material from acute and convalescent COVID-19 was sourced from the United States, Italy and Spain. Sources were T cells, B-cell-depleted T cells, or PBMCs; the material itself was cDNA or gDNA.

Specimen: peripheral blood. This sequence originates from a woman in her sixties or seventies with active or convalescent COVID-19. The genes are TRBV7-8 and TRBJ1-2, with D perhaps TRBD1 (5 bases). The CDR3 DNA sequence: TGTGCCAGCAGCCCCCGGGCGGGGCCGCAGGGCTACACCTTC. Translated: CASSPRAGPQGYTF.